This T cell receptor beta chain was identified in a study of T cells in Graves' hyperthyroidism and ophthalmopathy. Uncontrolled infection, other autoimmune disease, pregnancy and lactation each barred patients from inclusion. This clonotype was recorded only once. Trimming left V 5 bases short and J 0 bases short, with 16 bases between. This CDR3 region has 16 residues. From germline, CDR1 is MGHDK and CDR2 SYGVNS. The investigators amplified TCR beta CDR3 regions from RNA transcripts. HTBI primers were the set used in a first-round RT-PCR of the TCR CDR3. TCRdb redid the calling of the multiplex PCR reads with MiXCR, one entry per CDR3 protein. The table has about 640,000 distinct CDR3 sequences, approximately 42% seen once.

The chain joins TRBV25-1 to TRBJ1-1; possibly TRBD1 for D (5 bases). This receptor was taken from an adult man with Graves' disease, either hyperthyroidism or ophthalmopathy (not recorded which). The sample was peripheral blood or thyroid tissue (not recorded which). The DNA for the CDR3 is TGTGCCAGCAGTTTATCCAGGGCAGGGATGAACACTGAAGCTTTCTTT. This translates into CASSLSRAGMNTEAFF.